This T cell receptor beta chain stems from a study of blood T cells in healthy people across ages. Peripheral blood, approximately 10 milliliters per donor, was collected. The second PCR ran about 6 to 11 cycles with a sample-barcoded 5' primer and J-beta primers. Each of the cDNA molecules was tagged by a template-switch adaptor with 12 random nucleotides. MiXCR, applied by TCRdb to the 5' RACE reads, yields one record per CDR3 protein. The repertoire has 1.5 million to 2 million distinct CDR3 sequences, 39% of them found once; the top ten carry about 21%. CDR1 is LGHNA and CDR2 is YSLEER in the germline V gene. The CDR3 loop spans 14 amino acids. The ends were cut back, 3 bases at V and 5 bases at J, with 10 bases in the middle.

This TCR was sampled from a human donor in good health. The V and J genes are TRBV4-3 and TRBJ2-2; no definite D call. Sequenced input: blood. Here the CDR3 reads CASSHEAATGELFF. The DNA for the CDR3 is TGCGCCAGCAGCCATGAAGCAGCTACCGGGGAGCTGTTTTTT.